What follows are 21 T cell receptor beta chains derived from one specimen sequenced in a study of CD8 T cells in Susac syndrome. Random hexamers were used to reverse transcribe an amount of about 0.45 to 1 ug RNA. TCRdb recomputed calls from the immunoSEQ multiplex PCR reads with MiXCR, one row per CDR3 protein. The sample has 150,000 to 200,000 distinct CDR3 sequences, over 85% seen once. Sequencing was performed on CD4+ T cells from PBMCs. The receptors shown here come from a human donor in good health.

The sample holds one count of this clonotype. The rearrangement uses TRBV2 and TRBJ1-6; D perhaps matches TRBD1 (6 bases). The CDR3 runs to 13 residues. Germline CDR1 is SNHLY and CDR2 is FYNNEI. With 9 bases removed from V and 12 bases from J, the gap between germline ends came to 18 bases. CDR3 in amino acids: CASLRQAVRPLHF. The CDR3 nucleotides read TGTGCCAGTCTCCGACAGGCGGTAAGACCCCTCCACTTT.

The CDR3 DNA sequence: TGTGCCAGCAGCTTATCCCAGGGGCCTCCCTACGAGCAGTACTTC. This gives the protein CASSLSQGPPYEQYF. The chain is built from TRBV7-3 and TRBJ2-7; D might be TRBD1 (6 bases). The CDR3 contains 15 residues. V lost 2 bases, J lost 2 bases, and 13 bases lay in between. Germline V gene data show CDR1 as SGHTA and CDR2 as FQGTGA.

CDR3 in DNA: TGCAGTGCCCTATACTCCGTCTCTGGAAACACCATATATTTT. Amino acid sequence: CSALYSVSGNTIYF. V is TRBV20-1 and J is TRBJ1-3; D is ambiguous. The V end was cut by 6 bases, the J end by 0 bases, with 12 bases between. CDR3 size: 14 residues. CDR1 is DFQATT, CDR2 SNEGSKA, per germline (reference sequence).

The chain employs TRBV5-4 and TRBJ2-3, with a weak D call TRBD2 (6 bases). Trimming removed 3 bases from V and 4 bases from J, with 15 bases in between. CDR1 is SGHNT and CDR2 is YYREEE in the germline V gene (reference sequence). The CDR3 runs 15 residues. For the CDR3, the DNA is TGTGCCAGCAGCTCGGGCGGAGCGGGCGCAGATACGCAGTATTTT. This encodes CASSSGGAGADTQYF.

V gene TRBV5-1 combines with J gene TRBJ2-7; D unclear. From germline, CDR1 is SGHRS and CDR2 YFSETQ. The V and J ends lost 0 bases and 3 bases respectively, with 13 bases between them. CDR3 length: 15 amino acids. Here the CDR3 DNA reads TGCGCCAGCAGCTTGGGAGTGGCCGGAAGCTACGAGCAGTACTTC. It is translated as CASSLGVAGSYEQYF. The full variable domain, its missing parts supplied by reference TRBV5-1 and TRBJ2-7, is KAGVTQTPRYLIKTRGQQVTLSCSPISGHRSVSWYQQTPGQGLQFLFEYFSETQRNKGNFPGRFSGRQFSNSRSEMNVSTLELGDSALYLCASSLGVAGSYEQYFGPGTRLTVT.

The chain is built from TRBV7-2 and TRBJ2-5; TRBD2 aligns across 7 bases. The germline V gene encodes CDR1 SGHTA and CDR2 FQGNSA. V was clipped by 1 base and J by 5 bases; unmatched bases: 4. The CDR3 has 14 amino acids. Here the CDR3 DNA reads TGTGCCAGCAGCTTAGGACTAGCACTTGAGACCCAGTACTTC. It encodes CASSLGLALETQYF.

This chain links TRBV6-6 with TRBJ2-7, with 11 bases lining up with TRBD2. CDR1 and CDR2 (germline): MNHNY, SVGAGI (reference sequence). The CDR3 is made up of 15 amino acids. Unmatched junction bases numbered 4, after V lost 6 bases and J lost 0 bases. This CDR3 reads CASRLLAGASYEQYF. CDR3 DNA: TGTGCCAGCAGACTACTAGCGGGGGCCTCCTACGAGCAGTACTTC.

The chain uses TRBV20-1 and TRBJ2-5; 9 positions match TRBD2. Per germline, CDR1 DFQATT and CDR2 SNEGSKA (reference sequence). V lost 3 bases and J lost 6; bases outside the gene matches: 8. This CDR3 region has 14 residues. The CDR3 DNA reads as TGCAGTGCTAGGTCCGCGGGGGGGGCGAAGACCCAGTACTTC. It specifies CSARSAGGAKTQYF.

The V and J genes are TRBV30 and TRBJ2-7, with a weak D call TRBD1 (6 bases). There are 14 residues in the CDR3. The V and J ends lost 1 base and 4 bases respectively, with 14 bases between them. Germline assignment: CDR1 GTSNPN and CDR2 SVGIG (reference sequence). CDR3: CAWSGAGVVYEQYF. CDR3 DNA: TGTGCCTGGAGTGGGGCAGGGGTTGTGTACGAGCAGTACTTC.

The gene calls are TRBV5-6 and TRBJ1-1, with TRBD1 as a possible D gene (6 bases). CDR3 size: 15 residues. V dropped 5 bases and J dropped 2 bases, with 16 bases sitting between them. CDR1 is SGHDT, CDR2 YYEEEE, per germline. CDR3 protein: CASSFGPGGNTEAFF. CDR3 DNA sequence: TGTGCCAGCAGTTTCGGGCCCGGGGGCAACACTGAAGCTTTCTTT.

The chain carries TRBV23-1 and TRBJ1-1, with 8 bases that match TRBD1. TRBV23-1 belongs to the ORF category, with a function that is uncertain. The CDR3 sequence is 14 residues long. V was pared by 3 bases and J by 4 bases, with 4 bases of the junction left unmatched. DNA for the CDR3: TGCGCCAGCAGTCAGTGCGACAGGGGCACTGAAGCTTTCTTT. The encoded protein is CASSQCDRGTEAFF.

The chain recombines TRBV12-3 or TRBV12-4 with TRBJ2-7; 7 bases line up with TRBD1. The CDR3 has 14 amino acids. Germline trimming cut 1 base from V and 3 bases from J; bases unmatched to any gene: 3. The CDR3 bases are TGTGCCAGCAGTTTAGGGGGACAGCACTACGAGCAGTACTTC. As protein: CASSLGGQHYEQYF.

The chain recombines TRBV18 with TRBJ1-2, with D unresolved. The V end was cut by 3 bases, the J end by 4 bases, with 12 bases between. From germline, CDR1 is KGHSH and CDR2 LQKENI. The CDR3 has 14 residues. CDR3 sequence: CASSPSSMGYGYTF. CDR3 nucleotide sequence: TGTGCCAGCTCACCCAGCAGCATGGGCTATGGCTACACCTTC.

This clonotype was seen once. This chain links TRBV29-1 with TRBJ2-7, with 9 bases matching TRBD1. Unmatched junction bases numbered 10, after V lost 7 bases and J lost 3 bases. CDR3 length: 14 residues. Germline V lookup: CDR1 SQVTM, CDR2 ANQGSEA. The chain's CDR3 is CSAPGETGGYEQYF. Written as DNA, the CDR3 is TGCAGCGCCCCGGGAGAGACAGGGGGCTACGAGCAGTACTTC.

CDR3 protein: CASSVSGQSNEQFF. DNA of the CDR3: TGTGCCAGCAGCGTATCAGGGCAGAGCAATGAGCAGTTCTTC. This chain uses TRBV9 with TRBJ2-1; a weak D match, TRBD1 (5 bases). The germline gives CDR1 SGDLS, CDR2 YYNGEE. The CDR3 totals 14 residues. V was clipped by 1 base and J by 6 bases, with 11 bases between them.

V and J are TRBV7-2 and TRBJ2-7, with 7 bases lining up with TRBD1. V was clipped by 3 bases and J by 0 bases; unmatched bases: 5. From germline, CDR1 is SGHTA and CDR2 FQGNSA. The CDR3 spans 15 residues. The CDR3 DNA follows: TGTGCCAGCAGCTTCGGGACAGACGACTCCTACGAGCAGTACTTC. Encoded protein: CASSFGTDDSYEQYF.

The V call is TRBV20-1, the J call TRBJ1-6, with D perhaps TRBD1 (5 bases). Trimming took 2 bases from V and 7 from J, leaving 9 bases between them. The CDR3 is 13 amino acids. Per germline, CDR1 DFQATT and CDR2 SNEGSKA (reference sequence). The CDR3 nucleotides read TGCAGTGCTAGATCTGACAGCAATTCACCCCTCCACTTT. This encodes CSARSDSNSPLHF.

The chain couples TRBV9 to TRBJ2-1; TRBD1 agrees at 9 bases. Per germline, CDR1 SGDLS and CDR2 YYNGEE. V lost 3 bases to trimming and J lost 6 bases; unmatched junction nucleotides: 16. The CDR3 spans 18 residues. The CDR3 region is CASSAATTGTGWGNEQFF. CDR3 DNA: TGTGCCAGCAGCGCGGCCACTACCGGGACAGGGTGGGGCAATGAGCAGTTCTTC.

V is TRBV9 and J is TRBJ1-5; 10 positions agree with TRBD1. Germline CDR1 SGDLS, CDR2 YYNGEE. J gave up 0 bases and V 1 base, and 13 bases lay outside the gene matches. The length of the CDR3 is 20 residues. CDR3 loop: CASSVPPGQGTRYSNQPQHF. The CDR3 coding sequence is TGTGCCAGCAGCGTACCACCGGGACAGGGGACCCGTTATAGCAATCAGCCCCAGCATTTT.

The V gene is TRBV20-1, the J gene TRBJ1-1; tentatively, D is TRBD1 (6 bases). The CDR3 has 14 amino acids. V was trimmed by 1 base and J by 3 bases, leaving 12 bases between them. CDR1 and CDR2 (germline): DFQATT, SNEGSKA (reference sequence). For the CDR3, the DNA is TGCAGTGCTAGAGTCGGGGGCCCGGACACTGAAGCTTTCTTT. The encoded protein is CSARVGGPDTEAFF.

The chain has TRBV10-3 and TRBJ2-3; no reliable D call. V lost 3 bases and J lost 1, with 8 bases in between. Germline-derived CDR1 and CDR2 are ENHRY and SYGVKD. CDR3 length: 14 amino acids. The CDR3: CAISELTGTDTQYF. The DNA for the CDR3 is TGTGCCATCAGTGAACTTACTGGCACAGATACGCAGTATTTT.